This TCR beta chain was obtained from a study of T cells in women clearing cervical HPV infection (dated by TCRdb to 2016 to 2019). Study-level background: The cases were under 30 women with histologically confirmed HPV16-related CIN3 or worse, and 2 of these cases were invasive cancers. The controls were around 26 women whose single incident HPV16 infection cleared within 12 months with no development of precancer or cancer. The parent cohort enrolled roughly 9,400 women aged 18 or older in Guanacaste, Costa Rica, in about 1992 to 1994 and followed the women for 6 to 7 years. Case blood was taken at the visit when the lesion was first identified, whereas control blood was taken when infection was no longer detected. Five blinded duplicates per group were added as quality controls, giving 60 or so samples: approximately 50 participants and roughly ten replicates. Because only a few women had HLA typing data, the possibility that HLA type acted as a confounder could not be ruled out. Nested within Costa Rica's Guanacaste HPV Natural History Study, an exploratory proof-of-principle case-control study compared TCR repertoires across cervical HPV16 outcomes. Cases were matched to controls by age within five years and by the year the sample was collected. Cases had a median age of almost 35 years compared with approximately 41 for controls, and baseline characteristics showed no significant differences between the groups. Among cases, blood sampling came a median of roughly 150 days after lesion detection, with an interquartile range of roughly 90 to 230 days.

CDR1 and CDR2, looked up from the germline V gene, are KGHSH and LQKENI. The CDR3 measures 15 amino acids from cysteine to phenylalanine. The 36 bases shown cover part of the CDR3, and their frame starts at base 1. Between the V and J ends, shortened by 0 bases and 0 bases respectively, the junction contains 8 bases. Study-wide conclusions, independent of this receptor: T-cell numbers per sample were unknown, so richness differences could reflect varying T-cell content rather than repertoire biology. Significantly higher TCR repertoire richness was observed in CIN3+ cases than in controls across sequencing depths, whereas no difference in evenness was found. By combining richness with V gene abundances, random forest classifiers separated cases from controls with an estimated AUC of about 0.82. The cross-sectional design could not show whether the associations came before the infection or were a result of it, and neither effector/memory subsets nor HPV-specific T cells were isolated. Cases had lower TRBV6-7 relative abundance than controls (about 0.1% versus 0.15%; Bonferroni P = 0.0008).

Every participant had a single incident cervical HPV16 infection, and women with prevalent HPV16 infections were excluded. Cervical HPV DNA was detected by MY09/MY11 PCR, and genotyping was performed by dot-blot hybridization. Around 15 mL of heparinized blood were centrifuged, and the buffy coat was split into aliquots, frozen at -30 degrees C, and then kept at -80 degrees C. Genomic DNA was extracted from buffy coat specimens using QIAGEN kits. Concerning this clone itself: Its antigen is unknown. The read stops 3 residues short of the end of the CDR3; the missing end is completed from the germline J gene.

Using the immunoSEQ assay, multiplex PCR amplified TCR beta CDR3 regions from an average of approximately 1,200 ng of genomic DNA per sample. The assay corrected primer bias using a complete synthetic TCR repertoire to establish an amplification baseline. The amplicons were sequenced on the Illumina platform. In the paper's pipeline: Sequences were error-corrected by clustering with frequency ratios and a modified nearest-neighbor algorithm and were then analyzed in the immunoSEQ Analyzer with IMGT gene definitions. At each rarefaction depth, TCR richness and evenness were averaged across 20 rarefaction repeats, and any sample with fewer sequences than the depth was left out. Relative abundances of V, D and J genes were compared between groups using Wilcoxon rank sum tests, with FDR correction applied. In the blinded duplicates, the intraclass correlation was just under 97% for TCR richness and averaged about 80% across roughly 70 gene segments. What TCRdb holds here is the immuneACCESS table cut down to in-frame rearrangements. Part of the clones is not present; checked against another copy, under half of the missing clones reflect an unresolved V gene, and the others are unexplained. V, J and clone size were drawn from that table, and D and trimming were deduced from the DNA. This sample's table has entries for approximately 44,000 clones. The top ten clonotypes cover around 7.6% of the sample.

This chain joins TRBV18 to TRBJ1-1; 5 matching bases give a weak D call of TRBD1. The origin of this receptor is a woman aged 18-69 years with a cervical HPV16 infection that either progressed to CIN3+ or cleared (not recorded which). Material: blood buffy coat. The CDR3 bases that were read are TGTGCCAGCTCACCACCGGGGGGGTTGAACACTGAA. Translated, this gives CASSPPGGLNTE. The whole CDR3 sequence is CASSPPGGLNTEAFF.